This entry describes one T cell receptor (beta chain). The sample comes from a study of blood T cell repertoires in COVID-19. Across the study: Samples taken during acute and convalescent COVID-19 were collected in the United States, Italy and Spain. The cDNA or gDNA used as material had been derived from T cells, B-cell-depleted T cells, or PBMCs.

Original methodology: Estimates of nucleated cell counts were drawn from the amplification of reference gene primers. Here immunoSEQ multiplex PCR was the method, and the copy in TCRdb shows in-frame clones only, minus some. For V, J and clone size, that table is used; D and trimming come from the DNA. The top ten clones hold about an eighth of a sample with under 300,000 clones, 70% to 90% of them seen once. The CDR3 has 13 residues. Trimming pared 3 bases from V and 6 bases from J, leaving 8 bases between. In germline, CDR1 is LNHNV, CDR2 YYDKDF (reference sequence). The Seattle site enrolled patients during active infection and followed them longitudinally.

V usage is TRBV15 and J usage is TRBJ1-4, with D uncertain. Sequenced sample: peripheral blood. This TCR came from a woman in her 70s with COVID-19, enrolled during active disease. The CDR3 loop reads CATSRGPDEKLFF. DNA for the CDR3: TGTGCCACCAGCAGGGGCCCCGATGAAAAACTGTTTTTT.